This T cell receptor (beta chain) stems from a study of cytomegalovirus exposure and HLA in healthy donors. The PCR used 60 Vbeta and 13 Jbeta primers. The assay was immunoSEQ multiplex PCR, and TCRdb's table has in-frame clones only and misses some. The table has fewer than 200,000 clones, approximately 76% seen once. Germline CDR1 and CDR2: SEHNR and FQNEAQ (reference sequence). The CDR3 totals 14 residues. Between the trimmed V and J ends, which lost 8 bases and 5 bases, there was a span of 16 bases. In this sample, this clone turned up a few times. The specimen sequenced was PBMCs. The origin of this receptor is a female donor in good health and CMV-seronegative. V usage is TRBV7-9 and J usage is TRBJ2-1, with D possibly matching TRBD2 (7 bases). This CDR3 reads CASRSSGDNNEQFF. The DNA for the CDR3 is TGTGCCAGCCGGTCCAGCGGGGACAACAATGAGCAGTTCTTC.